This section outlines one T cell receptor beta chain sequence together with its context. The V and J ends lost 3 bases and 5 bases respectively, with 16 bases between them. The CDR3 loop spans 16 amino acids. Germline CDR1 MNHEY, CDR2 SMNVEV (reference sequence). Assay runs were performed at deep level. Bulk PBMC genomic DNA spanned ten immunoSEQ deep plates. The assay was immunoSEQ multiplex PCR, and TCRdb's table has in-frame clones only and misses some. The data contain about 460,000 clones, roughly four fifths of them seen just once; the ten biggest clones take up about 12%. The sample comes from a study of shared clonotypes between healthy human individuals. Overall study context: Serving as donors were a couple of women and three men, whose ages spanned 18 to 49.

Caucasian adults living in Nashville, Tennessee, provided all samples. The source is a woman aged 40 to 49 in good health. Some clones in this sample may be carry-over from other donors' samples. The chain links TRBV27 to TRBJ1-4, with D perhaps TRBD1 (5 bases). Specimen: PBMCs. CDR3 amino acids: CASSFSPRGMNEKLFF. The CDR3 nucleotides read TGTGCCAGCAGTTTCTCTCCACGGGGCATGAATGAAAAACTGTTTTTT.